The subject of this entry is one T cell receptor beta chain. Its matching antigen is unknown. Starting from 450 to 500 ng of total RNA, TCR beta cDNA was produced with a primer in the constant region. Sequencing libraries for TCR beta derived from three nested multiplex PCR rounds that used slightly modified ARM-PCR. For roughly 10 cycles apiece, the opening two PCR rounds ran with TRBV1-TRBV30 forward primers and a C-beta reverse primer. Each CDR3 protein gets one entry after TCRdb re-called the multiplex PCR reads with MiXCR. The sample has roughly 180,000 distinct CDR3 sequences; over 45% are singletons. Blood RNA was derived from unsorted whole blood, and germline DNA was extracted too. The researchers drew 4 to 4.5 milliliters of peripheral blood before surgery. The CDR3 extends over 17 amino acids. The V end lost 5 bases, the J end lost 9 bases, and 23 bases lay between the germline ends. From germline, CDR1 is MNHEY and CDR2 SVGAGI.

The sample belongs to a study of tumor-infiltrating lymphocytes in primary liver carcinoma. Study as a whole: All patients, whether men or women, fell within 30 to 69 years of age.

Study-level results: The overlap of tumor-adjacent and tumor-blood pairs was smaller than that of tumor region pairs.

Material: peripheral blood. This chain connects TRBV6-5 to TRBJ1-6; perhaps TRBD1 as D (6 bases). This receptor was taken from a man in his forties with primary liver carcinoma and hepatitis B virus infection. In nucleotides, the CDR3 is TGTGCCAGCAGTGTCACAGGGACTGGTGGAGTAGTTTCACCCCTCCACTTT. Translation gives CASSVTGTGGVVSPLHF.